The 4 T cell receptor beta chains below all came from one sample that was sequenced in a study of blood T cells in healthy people across ages. Primed by a sample-barcoded 5' primer and a J-beta primer mix, a second PCR proceeded for about 7 to 11 cycles. MiXCR, run by TCRdb on the 5' RACE reads, gives a single entry per CDR3 protein. The data show around 800,000 distinct CDR3 sequences, 55% to 65% seen once. The sequenced sample was blood. Source of these receptors: a man aged 25 to 45 in good health.

The chain joins TRBV5-4 to TRBJ2-3; 13 bases are shared with TRBD2. V was pared by 4 bases and J by 0 bases, with 5 bases of the junction left unmatched. CDR1 is SGHNT and CDR2 is YYREEE in the germline V gene (reference sequence). This CDR3 region has 17 residues. CDR3 sequence reads: CASSPGLAGLSTDTQYF. The DNA for the CDR3 is TGTGCCAGCAGCCCGGGACTAGCGGGGCTTAGCACAGATACGCAGTATTTT.

V gene TRBV7-2 combines with J gene TRBJ2-5, with TRBD1 matching 8 bases. The J call is doubtful: the DNA matches TRBJ2-7 better. Germline CDR1 is SGHTA and CDR2 is FQGNSA. The CDR3 loop spans 15 amino acids. The CDR3 is CASSVGQGALNEQYF. CDR3 in DNA: TGTGCCAGCAGCGTCGGACAGGGTGCCCTGAACGAGCAGTACTTC.

The table lists this clonotype with a count of one. The rearrangement links TRBV9 to TRBJ2-3; D assignment may be TRBD1 or TRBD2 (6 bases each). The V gene lost 0 bases and the J gene lost 0 bases, with 11 bases spanning the gap. The germline V gene has CDR1 SGDLS and CDR2 YYNGEE. This CDR3 comprises 16 residues. This CDR3 reads CASSVAGAASTDTQYF. Here the CDR3 DNA reads TGTGCCAGCAGCGTAGCGGGGGCCGCTAGCACAGATACGCAGTATTTT.

This sequence joins TRBV12-3 or TRBV12-4 and TRBJ2-5, with D maybe TRBD1 (5 bases). CDR3 length equals 15 residues. V shed 3 bases and J shed 2 bases, with 13 bases lying between them. CDR3 protein: CASSFRRTSQETQYF. CDR3 bases: TGTGCCAGCAGTTTCAGGCGGACAAGTCAAGAGACCCAGTACTTC.